Below are 2 T cell receptor beta chains sequenced from a single sample in a study of blood T cell repertoires in COVID-19. Some clones are missing from TCRdb's copy, which holds only in-frame ones; the method was immunoSEQ multiplex PCR. The sample lists some 370,000 clones, roughly 87% seen once, with about 5% in the top ten. The sequencing input was PBMCs or T cells enriched from blood (not recorded which). The source of these receptors is a woman between 45 and 65 years old who had recovered from COVID-19.

This chain uses TRBV7-2 with TRBJ1-5; D unclear. V lost 1 base to trimming and J lost 2 bases, with 15 bases between them. CDR1 and CDR2 (germline): SGHTA, FQGNSA. This CDR3 has 17 residues. In nucleotides, the CDR3 is TGTGCCAGCAGCTTAGATGGCGGGGTTGGTGGCAATCAGCCCCAGCATTTT. It specifies CASSLDGGVGGNQPQHF.

V and J are TRBV15 and TRBJ2-1; 10 nucleotides agree with TRBD2. V dropped 6 bases and J dropped 0; count of bases not matched to a gene: 5. CDR3 length equals 16 residues. From germline, CDR1 is LNHNV and CDR2 YYDKDF (reference sequence). The CDR3 bases are TGTGCCACCAGTCGGACTAGCGGTTTCTCCTACAATGAGCAGTTCTTC. The encoded protein is CATSRTSGFSYNEQFF.